This TCR beta chain is drawn from a study of cytomegalovirus exposure and HLA in healthy donors. A multiplex PCR was run with 60 Vbeta primers and 13 Jbeta primers. The repertoire was sequenced with immunoSEQ multiplex PCR; TCRdb's copy has only in-frame clones and lacks some. The sample consists of approximately 160,000 clones, 60% to 80% of them appearing once. The germline V and J ends were trimmed by 0 bases and 2 bases, with 11 bases remaining between them. The length of the CDR3 is 16 residues. The germline gives CDR1 GTSNPN, CDR2 SVGIG (reference sequence). This clone occurred once. Its target is unknown. Overall study results and limits: Analysis performed later found about 18,000 TCR beta sequences associated with HLA alleles at 0.05 false discovery rate.

The chain joins TRBV30 to TRBJ2-6; D perhaps matches TRBD2 (5 bases). The TCR comes from a woman in her forties or fifties in good health and CMV-seropositive. Sequencing input: PBMCs. The CDR3 sequence is CAWSVGLRAGANVLTF. The CDR3 nucleotides are TGTGCCTGGAGTGTAGGGTTGAGGGCTGGGGCCAACGTCCTGACTTTC.